The 29 T cell receptor beta chains presented below share a single source sample, sequenced in a study of blood T cell repertoires in COVID-19. TCRdb's table, derived via immunoSEQ multiplex PCR, lists solely in-frame clones and lacks some. The table shows about 480,000 clones, with nearly 90% occurring only once. The sequencing sample was made of peripheral blood. The receptor set was obtained from a man between 18 and 35 years old with COVID-19, enrolled during active disease.

This chain connects TRBV7-9 to TRBJ1-4, with TRBD1 identical over 9 bases. The germline V gene has CDR1 SEHNR and CDR2 FQNEAQ (reference sequence). After removal of 8 bases from V and 8 bases from J, the junction contained 9 bases not matched to a gene. This CDR3 comprises 14 residues. DNA of the CDR3: TGTGCCAGCGCCCCCGGGACAGGGAGGGAAAAACTGTTTTTT. Protein sequence: CASAPGTGREKLFF.

The chain joins TRBV7-3 to TRBJ1-1; a weak D match, TRBD1 (5 bases). Germline lookup yields CDR1 SGHTA and CDR2 FQGTGA. V dropped 5 bases and J dropped 3 bases, with 10 bases sitting between them. The CDR3 length is 13 residues. Here the CDR3 DNA reads TGTGCCAGCAGCGACTCAGGGTACACTGAAGCTTTCTTT. Protein: CASSDSGYTEAFF. The full variable domain, completed using reference TRBV7-3 and TRBJ1-1, is GAGVSQTPSNKVTEKGKYVELRCDPISGHTALYWYRQSLGQGPEFLIYFQGTGAADDSGLPNDRFFAVRPEGSVSTLKIQRTERGDSAVYLCASSDSGYTEAFFGQGTRLTVV.

This clone was observed once. This sequence joins TRBV19 and TRBJ2-2; D perhaps matches TRBD1 (5 bases). This CDR3 comprises 14 residues. V was shortened by 7 bases and J by 5 bases, with 14 bases between the two germline ends. Germline V gene data show CDR1 as LNHDA and CDR2 as SQIVND (reference sequence). CDR3 bases: TGTGCCAGTATTCGTCAGGGTCGTACCGGGGAGCTGTTTTTT. This encodes CASIRQGRTGELFF.

The chain employs TRBV9 and TRBJ1-6; 7 bases are shared with TRBD1. Germline loops: CDR1 SGDLS, CDR2 YYNGEE. The CDR3 extends over 15 amino acids. J was trimmed by 7 bases and V by 0 bases; bases with no gene match: 4. Written as DNA, the CDR3 is TGTGCCAGCAGCGTAGAACCGGGACAGAATTCACCCCTCCACTTT. Its translation is CASSVEPGQNSPLHF.

The chain uses TRBV19 and TRBJ2-7; a possible D gene is TRBD1 (5 bases). The CDR3 is 12 amino acids. Trimming shortened V by 6 bases and J by 7 bases, and 13 bases separated the two germline ends. Looked up from germline, CDR1 is LNHDA and CDR2 is SQIVND (reference sequence). CDR3 residues: CASSRTTGEQYF. Written as DNA, the CDR3 is TGTGCCAGTAGCAGGACAACTGGGGAGCAGTACTTC.

The gene calls are TRBV11-2 and TRBJ1-3, with TRBD1 identical over 7 bases. With V trimmed by 4 bases and J by 0 bases, 12 bases remained unmatched. The CDR3 consists of 18 residues. Germline assignment: CDR1 SGHAT and CDR2 FQNNGV. CDR3 in amino acids: CASSSPGQWVLSGNTIYF. CDR3 in DNA: TGTGCCAGCAGCTCCCCGGGACAGTGGGTCCTCTCTGGAAACACCATATATTTT.

The chain has TRBV24-1 and TRBJ1-2; weak D call: TRBD1 (6 bases). Between the trimmed V and J ends, which lost 4 bases and 8 bases, there was a span of 13 bases. The CDR3 loop spans 13 amino acids. Germline CDR1 and CDR2: KGHDR and SFDVKD. For the CDR3, the DNA is TGTGCCACCAGTGAGGGGGCGCTTTGGGGCTACACCTTC. Translation: CATSEGALWGYTF.

The V and J genes are TRBV11-2 and TRBJ1-4, with a weak D call TRBD1 (6 bases). Per the germline V gene, CDR1 is SGHAT and CDR2 is FQNNGV. The CDR3 runs to 15 residues. Trimming took 4 bases from V and 7 from J, leaving 16 bases between them. CDR3 amino acids: CASSSSRGSGEKLFF. Here the CDR3 DNA reads TGTGCCAGCAGCTCCTCCAGGGGTTCAGGTGAAAAACTGTTTTTT.

The rearrangement links TRBV19 to TRBJ1-3, with no clear D. V was pared by 3 bases and J by 3 bases, with 9 bases between. The germline V gene encodes CDR1 LNHDA and CDR2 SQIVND (reference sequence). The CDR3 is 14 residues long. For the CDR3, the DNA is TGTGCCAGTAGTATGTATTATCGTGGAAACACCATATATTTT. This encodes CASSMYYRGNTIYF.

The V call is TRBV10-2, the J call TRBJ2-2; unclear D gene. Germline V gene lookup returns CDR1 WSHSY and CDR2 SAAADI. The ends were cut back, 5 bases at V and 2 bases at J, with 3 bases in the middle. There are 12 residues in the CDR3. The chain's CDR3 is CASSPNTGELFF. CDR3 DNA: TGCGCCAGCAGTCCAAACACCGGGGAGCTGTTTTTT.

The V call is TRBV18, the J call TRBJ2-2; unclear D gene. The CDR3 is 16 residues long. Germline CDR1 KGHSH, CDR2 LQKENI. Trimming cost V 1 base and J 2 bases, with 11 bases left between them. The CDR3 is CASSPRASPNTGELFF. The DNA of the CDR3 is TGTGCCAGCTCACCACGGGCCAGCCCTAACACCGGGGAGCTGTTTTTT.

On this clone: One end of the junction fails to match germline, which may point to a read error. The chain employs TRBV5-4 and TRBJ1-2, with TRBD1 identical over 9 bases. CDR1 is SGHNT and CDR2 is YYREEE in the germline V gene (reference sequence). This CDR3 is 14 amino acids long. CDR3: CASSLGQGGRGEAF. CDR3 in DNA: TGTGCCAGCAGCTTGGGACAGGGGGGGCGCGGCGAAGCCTTC.

The rearrangement uses TRBV3-1 (or the pseudogene TRBV3-2) and TRBJ2-2; 9 nucleotides agree with TRBD2. CDR1 is LGHDT, CDR2 YNNKEL, per germline (reference sequence). This CDR3 is 13 amino acids long. V gave up 9 bases and J gave up 4 bases; unmatched junction bases: 3. The CDR3 protein is CASSGSGTGELFF. CDR3 nucleotides: TGTGCCAGTAGCGGGAGCGGCACCGGGGAGCTGTTTTTT.

This clone occurred a few times. This sample includes further DNA sequences coding for the same CDR3. This chain links TRBV27 with TRBJ2-3; 9 nucleotides agree with TRBD2. Looked up from germline, CDR1 is MNHEY and CDR2 is SMNVEV (reference sequence). The CDR3 has 14 amino acids. Trimming removed 6 bases from V and 1 base from J; junction bases left unmatched: 2. For the CDR3, the DNA is TGTGCCAGCAGACGGACTAGCGGCACAGATACGCAGTATTTT. This translates into CASRRTSGTDTQYF.

This chain connects TRBV7-9 to TRBJ2-1; no reliable D call. The CDR3 runs 14 residues. With 3 bases removed from V and 0 bases from J, the gap between germline ends came to 6 bases. In germline, CDR1 is SEHNR, CDR2 FQNEAQ (reference sequence). This CDR3 reads CASSFVGSYNEQFF. CDR3 in DNA: TGTGCCAGCAGCTTTGTCGGCTCCTACAATGAGCAGTTCTTC.

The CDR3 nucleotides read TGCGCCAGCAGCATCGGGACAGCCAGGAGTTCATACAATGAGCAGTTCTTC. Protein: CASSIGTARSSYNEQFF. V is TRBV5-1 and J is TRBJ2-1; 7 positions agree with TRBD1. Trimming took 4 bases from V and 4 from J; bases not matched to a gene: 14. The CDR3 totals 17 residues. Germline CDR1 SGHRS, CDR2 YFSETQ.

This chain uses TRBV3-1 (or the pseudogene TRBV3-2) with TRBJ2-1, with a weak D call TRBD1 (6 bases). The CDR3 consists of 15 residues. Germline loops: CDR1 LGHDT, CDR2 YNNKEL (reference sequence). V lost 5 bases, J lost 4 bases, and 15 bases lay in between. CDR3 coding DNA: TGTGCCAGCAGCTCGGACAGCCCCGTTTACAATGAGCAGTTCTTC. Translating it yields CASSSDSPVYNEQFF.

This chain uses TRBV5-4 with TRBJ2-3, with 7 bases aligning to TRBD2. Losses at the gene ends were 0 bases for V and 5 bases for J; bases not matched to a gene: 9. Germline V gene sequence: CDR1 SGHNT, CDR2 YYREEE (reference sequence). The CDR3 spans 16 residues. CDR3: CASSLAGAGDGDTQYF. The CDR3 DNA sequence: TGTGCCAGCAGCTTGGCCGGTGCGGGAGACGGAGATACGCAGTATTTT.

This clone was counted a single time. The rearrangement joins TRBV2 to TRBJ2-2; no reliable D call. In germline, CDR1 is SNHLY, CDR2 FYNNEI. Trimming took off 4 bases at V and 5 bases at J, with 8 bases between the two ends. The CDR3 consists of 13 residues. The CDR3 DNA sequence: TGTGCCAGCAGTGTAGCTCTTACCGGGGAGCTGTTTTTT. Residues: CASSVALTGELFF. Full variable domain (outside the CDR3, taken from reference TRBV2 and TRBJ2-2): EPEVTQTPSHQVTQMGQEVILRCVPISNHLYFYWYRQILGQKVEFLVSFYNNEISEKSEIFDDQFSVERPDGSNFTLKIRSTKLEDSAMYFCASSVALTGELFFGEGSRLTVL.

There are a few counts of this clone. The J gene is TRBJ2-7, the V gene TRBV12-3 or TRBV12-4; the match to TRBD1 covers 7 bases. This CDR3 has 13 residues. The V segment lost 3 bases and the J segment 4 bases; nucleotides outside the gene matches: 3. The CDR3 sequence: CASSLGQIYEQYF. DNA of the CDR3: TGTGCCAGCAGTTTGGGACAGATATACGAGCAGTACTTC.

The chain has TRBV19 and TRBJ2-3, with a weak D call TRBD1 (5 bases). There are 14 residues in the CDR3. The ends were cut back, 4 bases at V and 1 base at J, with 9 bases in the middle. Germline CDR1 LNHDA, CDR2 SQIVND (reference sequence). CDR3 sequence: CASSRQHGTDTQYF. Here the CDR3 DNA reads TGTGCCAGTAGTAGACAGCACGGCACAGATACGCAGTATTTT.

The J gene is TRBJ2-1, the V gene TRBV19; TRBD2 matches 9 bases. The CDR3 consists of 15 residues. The V gene end was trimmed by 7 bases and the J gene end by 2 bases; junction bases not matched to a gene: 6. Germline values: CDR1 LNHDA, CDR2 SQIVND (reference sequence). CDR3 in amino acids: CASNKAGGAYNEQFF. In DNA form, the CDR3 reads TGTGCCAGTAATAAAGCGGGAGGTGCCTACAATGAGCAGTTCTTC.

This clone was observed a few times. The V gene is TRBV11-3, the J gene TRBJ2-7; TRBD1 is a possible D gene (6 bases). CDR1 SGHNT and CDR2 YENEEA come from the germline V gene. V lost 4 bases, J lost 2 bases, and 12 bases lay in between. This CDR3 comprises 14 residues. This CDR3 is CASSSPGEAYEQYF. CDR3 DNA: TGTGCCAGCAGCTCCCCAGGGGAAGCCTACGAGCAGTACTTC.

This chain connects TRBV10-3 to TRBJ1-5; 7 bases line up with TRBD1. Trimming at V came to 3 bases and at J to 7 bases, leaving 12 bases not matched to a gene. The CDR3 runs to 16 residues. Per the germline V gene, CDR1 is ENHRY and CDR2 is SYGVKD. The CDR3: CAISEVHRGQVQPQHF. CDR3 bases: TGTGCCATCAGTGAAGTTCATCGAGGACAGGTCCAGCCCCAGCATTTT.

As to this clone: Other DNA sequences within the sample encode an identical CDR3. The rearrangement links TRBV29-1 to TRBJ2-5; TRBD2 agrees at 9 bases. CDR1 is SQVTM, CDR2 ANQGSEA, per germline. This CDR3 is built from 13 residues. J gave up 2 bases and V 4 bases, and 2 bases lay outside the gene matches. The CDR3 sequence: CSVGTSGQETQYF. DNA for the CDR3: TGCAGCGTTGGAACTAGCGGGCAAGAGACCCAGTACTTC.

V usage is TRBV5-4 and J usage is TRBJ2-2; weak D call: TRBD1 (6 bases). V lost 4 bases to trimming and J lost 2 bases, with 15 bases between them. Looked up from germline, CDR1 is SGHNT and CDR2 is YYREEE (reference sequence). The CDR3 runs to 16 residues. The DNA of the CDR3 is TGTGCCAGCAGCCCCCCCCCGACAGGAAACACCGGGGAGCTGTTTTTT. It yields the protein CASSPPPTGNTGELFF.

The chain combines TRBV27 with TRBJ1-2; possibly TRBD1 for D (5 bases). Germline V gene sequence: CDR1 MNHEY, CDR2 SMNVEV (reference sequence). V lost 8 bases to trimming and J lost 8 bases, with 24 bases between them. The CDR3 sequence is 15 residues long. CDR3 residues: CASSLGGMTYEGYTF. In nucleotides, the CDR3 is TGTGCCAGCTCCCTGGGGGGGATGACTTACGAAGGCTACACCTTC.

This clone appeared a single time. This rearrangement joins TRBV7-2 to TRBJ2-1; 8 nucleotides match TRBD2. The CDR3 loop spans 15 amino acids. The germline V gene encodes CDR1 SGHTA and CDR2 FQGNSA. Losses at the gene ends were 2 bases for V and 8 bases for J; bases not matched to a gene: 8. The CDR3 DNA follows: TGTGCCAGCAGCTTATTGGTGACTAGCGTCCATGAGCAGTTCTTC. It yields the protein CASSLLVTSVHEQFF.

The chain carries TRBV5-4 and TRBJ2-3; 7 nucleotides match TRBD1. Per germline, CDR1 SGHNT and CDR2 YYREEE (reference sequence). The CDR3 totals 14 residues. V was pared by 0 bases and J by 5 bases, with 3 bases of the junction left unmatched. The CDR3 nucleotides read TGTGCCAGCAGCTTGGGAGCAGGGGGAGATACGCAGTATTTT. The encoded protein is CASSLGAGGDTQYF.